Listed below are T cell receptor beta chains from one sample, sequenced in a study of T cells in Graves' hyperthyroidism and ophthalmopathy. From the multiplex PCR reads, TCRdb called clonotypes with MiXCR, one entry per CDR3 protein. The table has about 540,000 distinct CDR3 sequences, around 45% seen once. Sequenced input: peripheral blood or thyroid tissue (not recorded which). The receptors here all came from a woman aged 18-35 years with Graves' hyperthyroidism. The CDR3 runs from the conserved cysteine through the conserved F or W. D genes are given only for firm matches. Where a row states a size, it is once, few, many or the class of an expanded clone; other rows omit it.

size: many
V: TRBV24-1
D: .
J: TRBJ1-5
DNA: TGTGCCACCAGTGAACCTTACAGGAATCAGCCCCAGCATTTT
CDR3: CATSEPYRNQPQHF

size: .
V: TRBV6-2/TRBV6-3
D: TRBD2
J: TRBJ2-7
DNA: TGTGCCAGCAGACTGGACAGGGCCGGGACTAGCGGGAGAGGTAACTACGAGCAGTACTTC
CDR3: CASRLDRAGTSGRGNYEQYF

size: many
V: TRBV5-8
D: .
J: TRBJ1-3
DNA: TGTGCCAGCAGCTTTTCTGCCGCCTCTGGAAACACCATATATTTT
CDR3: CASSFSAASGNTIYF

size: many
V: TRBV11-2
D: TRBD1
J: TRBJ1-1
DNA: TGTGCCAGCAGCTTCGCCTGGACAGGTCGGACTGAAGCTTTCTTT
CDR3: CASSFAWTGRTEAFF

size: few
V: TRBV9
D: TRBD1
J: TRBJ1-2
DNA: TGTGCCAGCAGCCCCGGGACAGGGGGCGAAAGGGACTATGGCTACACCTTC
CDR3: CASSPGTGGERDYGYTF

size: .
V: TRBV7-2
D: TRBD2
J: TRBJ2-3
DNA: TGTGCCAGCAGCTTAGTTCTAGCGGTACGCACAGATACGCAGTATTTT
CDR3: CASSLVLAVRTDTQYF

size: .
V: TRBV19
D: .
J: TRBJ1-1
DNA: TGTGCCAGACCGGACGGTGAAGCTTTCTTT
CDR3: CARPDGEAFF

size: .
V: TRBV24-1
D: .
J: TRBJ2-6
DNA: TGTGCCACCAGTGTGGGGGCCCCTGGGGCCAACGTCCTGACTTTC
CDR3: CATSVGAPGANVLTF

size: many
V: TRBV5-8
D: TRBD2
J: TRBJ2-7
DNA: TGTGCCAGCAGCCAGACTAGCGGGAGAGAGTACGAGCAGTACTTC
CDR3: CASSQTSGREYEQYF

size: many
V: TRBV20-1
D: .
J: TRBJ1-2
DNA: TGCAGTGCTAGAGATCGTTCCAAAGCAAACTATGGCTACACCTTC
CDR3: CSARDRSKANYGYTF

size: .
V: TRBV14
D: TRBD1
J: TRBJ2-3
DNA: TGTGCCAGCAGCCAAGATTTATTGAACAGGGGGACGGGATTTTCAGATACGCAGTATTTT
CDR3: CASSQDLLNRGTGFSDTQYF

size: .
V: TRBV9
D: .
J: TRBJ2-2
DNA: TGTGCCAGTAGCGTTAGAACCTCCCAGGGGGAGCTGTTTTTT
CDR3: CASSVRTSQGELFF

size: .
V: TRBV20-1
D: TRBD1
J: TRBJ2-7
DNA: TGCAGTGCTAGGATCGGGACAGGGTCCTACGAGCAGTACTTC
CDR3: CSARIGTGSYEQYF

size: many
V: TRBV15
D: .
J: TRBJ2-7
DNA: TGTGCCACCAGCAGAGGGACGGTCGAGCAGTACTTC
CDR3: CATSRGTVEQYF

size: .
V: TRBV20-1
D: TRBD2
J: TRBJ2-3
DNA: TGCAGTGCTCCGGGACTAGCGGAACGCACAGATACGCAGTATTTT
CDR3: CSAPGLAERTDTQYF

size: .
V: TRBV11-3
D: TRBD2
J: TRBJ2-4
DNA: TGTGCCAGCAGCCTCGGGAGGGGACAAACCTTTCAGTACTTC
CDR3: CASSLGRGQTFQYF

size: .
V: TRBV25-1
D: .
J: TRBJ2-3
DNA: TGTGCCAGCAGTGTCCCATATAGCGGACGCACAGATACGCAGTATTTT
CDR3: CASSVPYSGRTDTQYF

size: few
V: TRBV6-5
D: TRBD1
J: TRBJ1-1
DNA: TGTGCCAGCAGTTACTCGGACAGGGGGCTGGACACTGAAGCTTTCTTT
CDR3: CASSYSDRGLDTEAFF